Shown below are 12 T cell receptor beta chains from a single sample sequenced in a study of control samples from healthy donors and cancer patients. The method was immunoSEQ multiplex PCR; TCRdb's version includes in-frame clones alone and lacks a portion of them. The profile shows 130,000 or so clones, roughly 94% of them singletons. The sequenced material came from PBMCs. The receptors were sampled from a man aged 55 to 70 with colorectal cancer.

The CDR3: CASSLLGTAQSYEQYF. The CDR3 DNA sequence: TGTGCCAGCAGCCTCCTAGGGACAGCGCAATCCTACGAGCAGTACTTC. The J gene is TRBJ2-7, the V gene TRBV7-8; TRBD1 matches 7 bases. V trimming: 5 bases; J trimming: 1 base; junction bases outside the gene matches: 11. The CDR3 has 16 amino acids. From germline, CDR1 is SGHVS and CDR2 FQNEAQ.

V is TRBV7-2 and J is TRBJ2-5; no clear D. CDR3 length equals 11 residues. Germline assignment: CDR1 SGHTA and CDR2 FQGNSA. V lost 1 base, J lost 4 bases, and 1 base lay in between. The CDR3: CASSLVETQYF. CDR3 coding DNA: TGTGCCAGCAGCTTAGTAGAGACCCAGTACTTC.

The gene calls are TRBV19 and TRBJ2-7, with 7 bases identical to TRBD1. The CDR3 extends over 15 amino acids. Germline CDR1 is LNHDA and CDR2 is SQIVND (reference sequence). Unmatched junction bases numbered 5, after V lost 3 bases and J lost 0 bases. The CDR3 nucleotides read TGTGCCAGTAGTATCAAGGGGGCTAGCTCCTACGAGCAGTACTTC. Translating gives CASSIKGASSYEQYF.

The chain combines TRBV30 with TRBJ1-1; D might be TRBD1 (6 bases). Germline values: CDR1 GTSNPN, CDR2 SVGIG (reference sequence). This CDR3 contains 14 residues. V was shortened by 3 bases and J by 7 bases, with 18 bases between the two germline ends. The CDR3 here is CAWRLPRGRIEAFF. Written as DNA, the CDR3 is TGTGCCTGGAGACTTCCCAGGGGACGGATTGAAGCTTTCTTT.

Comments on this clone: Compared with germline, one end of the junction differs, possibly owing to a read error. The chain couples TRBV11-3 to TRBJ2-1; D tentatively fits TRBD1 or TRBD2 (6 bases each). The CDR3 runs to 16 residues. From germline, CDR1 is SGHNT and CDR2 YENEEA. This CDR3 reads CASSLESAGGGNEQFF. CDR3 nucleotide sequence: TGTGCCAGCAGCCTAGAGAGTGCCGGGGGCGGCAATGAGCAGTTCTTC.

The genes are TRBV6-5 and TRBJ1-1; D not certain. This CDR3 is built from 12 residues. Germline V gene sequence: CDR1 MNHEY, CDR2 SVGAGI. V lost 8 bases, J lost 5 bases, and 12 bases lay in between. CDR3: CASGRGRTEAFF. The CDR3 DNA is TGTGCCAGCGGTCGCGGGAGGACTGAAGCTTTCTTT.

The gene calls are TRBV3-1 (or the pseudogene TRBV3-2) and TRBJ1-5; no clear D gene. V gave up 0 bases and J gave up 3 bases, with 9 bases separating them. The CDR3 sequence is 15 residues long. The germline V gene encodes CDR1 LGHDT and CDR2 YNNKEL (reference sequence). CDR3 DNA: TGTGCCAGCAGCCAAGATTGGCCAAACAATCAGCCCCAGCATTTT. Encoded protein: CASSQDWPNNQPQHF.

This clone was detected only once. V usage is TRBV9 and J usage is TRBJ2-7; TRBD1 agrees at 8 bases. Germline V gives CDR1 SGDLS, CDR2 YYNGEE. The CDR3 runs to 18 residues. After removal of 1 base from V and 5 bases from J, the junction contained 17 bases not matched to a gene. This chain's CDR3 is CASSVTLQGARGRNEQYF. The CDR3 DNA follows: TGTGCCAGCAGCGTAACCCTCCAGGGGGCGAGGGGTCGAAACGAGCAGTACTTC.

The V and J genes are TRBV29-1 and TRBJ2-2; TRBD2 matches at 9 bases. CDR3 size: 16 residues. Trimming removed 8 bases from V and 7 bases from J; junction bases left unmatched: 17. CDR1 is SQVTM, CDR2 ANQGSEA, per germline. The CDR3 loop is CSPLQRAGGPIGELFF. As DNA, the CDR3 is TGCAGCCCCTTGCAGCGAGCGGGGGGCCCGATCGGGGAGCTGTTTTTT.

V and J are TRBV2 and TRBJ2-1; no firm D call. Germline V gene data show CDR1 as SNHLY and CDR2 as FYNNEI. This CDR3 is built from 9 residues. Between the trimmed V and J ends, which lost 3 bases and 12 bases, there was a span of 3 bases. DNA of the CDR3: TGTGCCAGCAGTGATCGGCAGTTCTTC. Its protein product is CASSDRQFF.

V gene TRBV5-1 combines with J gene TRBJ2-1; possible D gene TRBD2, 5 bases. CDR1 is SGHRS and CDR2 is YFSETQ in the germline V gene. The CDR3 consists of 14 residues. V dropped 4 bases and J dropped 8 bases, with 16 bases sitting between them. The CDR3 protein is CASSLSTGLDEQFF. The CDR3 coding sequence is TGCGCCAGCAGCCTGTCTACGGGGTTGGATGAGCAGTTCTTC.

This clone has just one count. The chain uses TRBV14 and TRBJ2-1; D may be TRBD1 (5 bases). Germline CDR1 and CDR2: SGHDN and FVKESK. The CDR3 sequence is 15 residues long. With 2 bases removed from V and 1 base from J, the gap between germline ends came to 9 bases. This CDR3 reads CASSQYQGSYNEQFF. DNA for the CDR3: TGTGCCAGCAGCCAATACCAGGGTTCCTACAATGAGCAGTTCTTC.